This T cell receptor (beta chain) comes out of a study of OX40 agonist ivuxolimab in advanced cancers. At the level of the study: Melanoma, hepatocellular carcinoma, head and neck or renal cell cancer occurred in dose-escalation patients.

V gave up 4 bases and J gave up 5 bases, with 7 bases separating them. This CDR3 spans 12 amino acids. CDR1 is SGHNT and CDR2 is YYREEE in the germline V gene (reference sequence). In its sample, this clone was seen a few times. Sequencing used immunoSEQ multiplex PCR; TCRdb keeps in-frame clones, though not all of them. The sample records about 71,000 clones, roughly 93% being singletons. The TCR originated in an adult with an advanced solid tumor such as melanoma, head and neck, liver or kidney cancer. V and J are TRBV5-4 and TRBJ1-5; D is undetermined. The starting material was CD4+ or CD8+ T cells sorted from blood, obtained in a trial of the OX40 agonist ivuxolimab. The CDR3 region is CASSAQDQPQHF. The CDR3 region has the DNA TGTGCCAGCAGCGCCCAGGATCAGCCCCAGCATTTT.